Shown below are 18 T cell receptor beta chains from a single sample sequenced in a study of blood T cell repertoires in COVID-19. The table came from immunoSEQ multiplex PCR; TCRdb's copy has only in-frame clones and leaves some out. The sample shows about 190,000 clones, roughly 81% of them seen only once. Sequencing was carried out using peripheral blood. The source is a woman aged 70 to 79 with active or convalescent COVID-19.

The V and J genes are TRBV6-5 and TRBJ2-7; 9 bases line up with TRBD2. The junction had 7 bases not matched to a gene; V was cut back by 0 bases and J by 4 bases. CDR1 is MNHEY, CDR2 SVGAGI, per germline. The CDR3 is 16 amino acids. CDR3 protein: CASSYSRAGGPYEQYF. CDR3 sequence (DNA): TGTGCCAGCAGTTACTCGAGGGCGGGAGGGCCTTACGAGCAGTACTTC.

V is TRBV7-3 and J is TRBJ2-1; TRBD2 agrees at 8 bases. The CDR3 has 16 residues. Per the germline V gene, CDR1 is SGHTA and CDR2 is FQGTGA. V dropped 5 bases and J dropped 2; count of bases not matched to a gene: 8. The DNA for the CDR3 is TGTGCCAGCAGCCCGCGGGGGGAGACTACCTACAATGAGCAGTTCTTC. Amino acids: CASSPRGETTYNEQFF.

J is TRBJ1-1 and V is TRBV9; 9 bases line up with TRBD1. The V segment lost 4 bases and the J segment 6 bases; nucleotides outside the gene matches: 7. Germline CDR1 SGDLS, CDR2 YYNGEE. CDR3 length: 14 amino acids. CDR3 in DNA: TGTGCCAGCAGCCCGGGACAGGGTAGCGCTGAAGCTTTCTTT. Translated, it gives CASSPGQGSAEAFF.

The V and J genes are TRBV28 and TRBJ2-5; 8 bases line up with TRBD1. The CDR3 is 16 amino acids. Germline trimming cut 0 bases from V and 6 bases from J; bases unmatched to any gene: 9. CDR1 is MDHEN and CDR2 is SYDVKM in the germline V gene. The CDR3 DNA is TGTGCCAGCAGTTTATGGGGCAGGGGGCGACCGAAGACCCAGTACTTC. Protein: CASSLWGRGRPKTQYF.

The V gene is TRBV19, the J gene TRBJ2-1; 10 nucleotides line up with TRBD2. Trimming removed 9 bases from V and 4 bases from J; junction bases left unmatched: 12. Germline CDR1 LNHDA, CDR2 SQIVND (reference sequence). The CDR3 is 16 amino acids. The CDR3 sequence is CASSPTSGLLYNEQFF. CDR3 in DNA: TGTGCCAGCTCCCCGACTAGCGGGTTACTATACAATGAGCAGTTCTTC.

The chain has TRBV7-9 and TRBJ2-7, with a tentative D call TRBD2 (6 bases). Germline values: CDR1 SEHNR, CDR2 FQNEAQ (reference sequence). This CDR3 has 14 residues. Trimming shortened V by 3 bases and J by 3 bases, and 12 bases separated the two germline ends. The DNA for the CDR3 is TGTGCCAGCAGCTTGACCGGGGGAGGCTACGAGCAGTACTTC. Protein sequence: CASSLTGGGYEQYF.

The chain links TRBV5-1 to TRBJ2-2; D uncertain. V shed 7 bases and J shed 3 bases, with 4 bases lying between them. CDR3 length: 11 amino acids. In germline, CDR1 is SGHRS, CDR2 YFSETQ. The CDR3 reads CASSDTGELFF. For the CDR3, the DNA is TGCGCCAGCTCCGACACCGGGGAGCTGTTTTTT.

V and J are TRBV6-1 and TRBJ1-2; 9 positions match TRBD1. Germline CDR1 and CDR2: MNHNS and SASEGT. Trimming cost V 2 bases and J 6 bases; bases outside gene matches: 4. The CDR3 sequence is 14 residues long. The CDR3 reads CASSEHRGQDGYTF. The CDR3 DNA follows: TGTGCCAGCAGTGAACACAGGGGGCAGGATGGCTACACCTTC.

This chain connects TRBV18 to TRBJ1-3, with 9 bases lining up with TRBD1. Germline trimming cut 3 bases from V and 2 bases from J; bases unmatched to any gene: 8. The germline gives CDR1 KGHSH, CDR2 LQKENI. This CDR3 comprises 17 residues. The CDR3 DNA reads as TGTGCCAGCTCACCGTCTTATACAGGGGGCCCTGGAAACACCATATATTTT. Translating it yields CASSPSYTGGPGNTIYF.

The chain joins TRBV15 to TRBJ1-1, with 8 bases lining up with TRBD1. The V segment lost 5 bases and the J segment 0 bases; nucleotides outside the gene matches: 8. Germline values: CDR1 LNHNV, CDR2 YYDKDF (reference sequence). There are 16 residues in the CDR3. The CDR3 protein is CATSRTGGLMNTEAFF. Written as DNA, the CDR3 is TGTGCCACCAGCCGAACAGGGGGACTGATGAACACTGAAGCTTTCTTT.

The J gene is TRBJ2-6, the V gene TRBV7-2; the D is unclear. This CDR3 has 16 amino acids. CDR1 is SGHTA and CDR2 is FQGNSA in the germline V gene. V was pared by 1 base and J by 2 bases, with 9 bases between. The CDR3 nucleotides are TGTGCCAGCAGCTTAGGACTGACGGCTGGGGCCAACGTCCTGACTTTC. Amino acids: CASSLGLTAGANVLTF.

This chain connects TRBV18 to TRBJ2-7, with TRBD2 identical over 9 bases. V shed 7 bases, J shed 4 bases, and the junction held 5 bases outside the gene matches. The CDR3 runs to 13 residues. Germline CDR1 reads KGHSH; CDR2 reads LQKENI. CDR3 nucleotide sequence: TGTGCCAGCTTTCAGACTAGCGGTTACGAGCAGTACTTC. Translated: CASFQTSGYEQYF.

The gene calls are TRBV28 and TRBJ2-3; 7 nucleotides line up with TRBD2. Losses at the gene ends were 3 bases for V and 0 bases for J; bases not matched to a gene: 12. The germline V gene encodes CDR1 MDHEN and CDR2 SYDVKM. The CDR3 extends over 18 amino acids. The DNA of the CDR3 is TGTGCCAGCAGTTTCTCGTCAGCTAGCGGATTAAGCACAGATACGCAGTATTTT. Translated, it gives CASSFSSASGLSTDTQYF.

This chain links TRBV30 with TRBJ2-5; 9 bases are a match to TRBD1. The CDR3 spans 12 residues. CDR1 and CDR2 from the germline V gene are GTSNPN and SVGIG (reference sequence). The J segment lost 9 bases and the V segment lost 2 bases, leaving 4 bases of the junction unmatched. CDR3 protein: CAWSSTGGPQYF. The DNA for the CDR3 is TGTGCCTGGAGTTCGACAGGGGGACCCCAGTACTTC.

The rearrangement links TRBV27 to TRBJ1-2, with D possibly being TRBD1 (5 bases). CDR3 length equals 15 residues. The germline gives CDR1 MNHEY, CDR2 SMNVEV (reference sequence). V shed 5 bases and J shed 2 bases, with 15 bases lying between them. CDR3 residues: CASSPGGGLNYGYTF. The CDR3 DNA follows: TGTGCCAGCAGTCCGGGGGGGGGTTTAAACTATGGCTACACCTTC.

This clone occurred a few times. This rearrangement joins TRBV19 to TRBJ1-1, with D maybe TRBD1 (5 bases). The germline V gene has CDR1 LNHDA and CDR2 SQIVND (reference sequence). V gave up 6 bases and J gave up 5 bases, with 13 bases separating them. This CDR3 has 13 residues. CDR3 sequence reads: CASSPRVGTEAFF. Here the CDR3 DNA reads TGTGCCAGTAGCCCCAGGGTGGGAACTGAAGCTTTCTTT.

The rearrangement joins TRBV5-1 to TRBJ2-2, with 8 bases fitting TRBD1. The V gene end was trimmed by 0 bases and the J gene end by 3 bases; junction bases not matched to a gene: 1. The germline V gene has CDR1 SGHRS and CDR2 YFSETQ. The CDR3 sequence is 15 residues long. The CDR3 loop is CASSLVDRDTGELFF. The CDR3 DNA follows: TGCGCCAGCAGCTTGGTGGACAGGGACACCGGGGAGCTGTTTTTT.

The chain couples TRBV4-2 to TRBJ1-4; 7 positions agree with TRBD1. V lost 4 bases and J lost 2; bases outside the gene matches: 16. The CDR3 has 19 amino acids. Germline V gene lookup returns CDR1 LGHNA and CDR2 YNFKEQ. This chain's CDR3 is CASSLMRQGRLRTNEKLFF. The CDR3 bases are TGTGCCAGCAGCCTAATGCGACAGGGTCGGTTAAGGACTAATGAAAAACTGTTTTTT.